This TCR beta chain appears in the sequencing data of a study of blood T cell repertoires in COVID-19. About the research overall: Some COVID-19 samples were acute and others convalescent; all came from the United States, Italy and Spain.

This clone was counted only a few times. The ends were cut back, 5 bases at V and 4 bases at J, with 14 bases in the middle. The CDR3 length is 14 residues. Germline CDR1 is MDHEN and CDR2 is SYDVKM. Here immunoSEQ multiplex PCR was the method, and the copy in TCRdb shows in-frame clones only, minus some. The table includes about 170,000 clones, roughly 83% detected once. Clinical history as reported by participants underpinned cohort assignment. This TCR was sampled from a woman in her forties or fifties who had recovered from COVID-19. The sequenced sample consisted of PBMCs or T cells enriched from blood (not recorded which). The rearrangement joins TRBV28 to TRBJ1-1, with a possible D match to TRBD1 (6 bases). The CDR3 region is CASSRQQGFTEAFF. The CDR3 nucleotides read TGTGCCAGCAGTAGACAACAGGGATTCACTGAAGCTTTCTTT.